This T cell receptor (beta chain) was identified in a study of T cell responses to AZD1222 COVID-19 vaccine. Findings and limits, study-wide: The study found vaccine-associated CD4 TCRs spanning spike, dominant at 160-218 and 743-854. Females outnumbered males among donors, who were mostly white British; clonal diversity was possibly underestimated.

Trimming left V 1 base short and J 0 bases short, with 6 bases between. This CDR3 has 14 residues. Germline V lookup: CDR1 MGHRA, CDR2 YSYEKL. Worth noting for this clone: The antigen remains undetermined.

Data came from immunoSEQ multiplex PCR; TCRdb stores just in-frame clones and leaves some out. This table has around 140,000 clones, about 92% appearing once. Source: peripheral blood, taken on day 0 of AZD1222 vaccination. The clonotype originates from an adult in good health. V and J are TRBV4-1 and TRBJ1-1; no firm D call. CDR3 loop: CASSQVEVNTEAFF. The CDR3, as DNA: TGCGCCAGCAGCCAAGTCGAAGTGAACACTGAAGCTTTCTTT.